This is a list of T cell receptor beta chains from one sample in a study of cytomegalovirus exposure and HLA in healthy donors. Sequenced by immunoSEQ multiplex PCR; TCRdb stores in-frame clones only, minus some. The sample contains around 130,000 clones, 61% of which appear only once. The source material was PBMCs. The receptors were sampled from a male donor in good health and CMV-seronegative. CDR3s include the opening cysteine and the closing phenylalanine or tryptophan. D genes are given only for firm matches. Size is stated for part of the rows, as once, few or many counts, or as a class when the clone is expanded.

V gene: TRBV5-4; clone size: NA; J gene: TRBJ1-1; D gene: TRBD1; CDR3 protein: CASSLARTGGKAFF; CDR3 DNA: TGTGCCAGCAGCTTGGCCCGGACAGGGGGTAAAGCTTTCTTT
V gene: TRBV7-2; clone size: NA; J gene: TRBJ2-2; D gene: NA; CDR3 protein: CASSRGWAGELFF; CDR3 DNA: TGTGCCAGCAGCCGGGGGTGGGCCGGGGAGCTGTTTTTT
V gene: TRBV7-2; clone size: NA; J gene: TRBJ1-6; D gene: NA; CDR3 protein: CASSLVQYNSPLHF; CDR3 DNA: TGTGCCAGCAGCTTAGTTCAGTATAATTCACCCCTCCACTTT
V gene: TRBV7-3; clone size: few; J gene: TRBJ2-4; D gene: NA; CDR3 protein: CASSLDRENIQYF; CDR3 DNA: TGTGCCAGCAGCTTAGATCGGGAAAACATTCAGTACTTC
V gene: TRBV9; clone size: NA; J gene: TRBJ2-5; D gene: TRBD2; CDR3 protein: CASSARLAGGQETQYF; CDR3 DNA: TGTGCCAGCAGCGCCCGACTAGCGGGGGGCCAAGAGACCCAGTACTTC
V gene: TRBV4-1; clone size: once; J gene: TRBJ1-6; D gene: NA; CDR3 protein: CASSSRAWGGADSPLHF; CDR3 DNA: TGCGCCAGCAGCTCAAGAGCCTGGGGGGGGGCGGATTCACCCCTCCACTTT
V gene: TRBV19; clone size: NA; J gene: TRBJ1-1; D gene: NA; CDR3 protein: CASSRRDFVTEAFF; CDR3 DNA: TGTGCCAGTAGTCGTAGGGACTTTGTCACTGAAGCTTTCTTT
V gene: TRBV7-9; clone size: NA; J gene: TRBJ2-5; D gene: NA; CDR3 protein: CASSPPSGYQETQYF; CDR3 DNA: TGTGCCAGCAGCCCCCCGTCCGGGTACCAAGAGACCCAGTACTTC
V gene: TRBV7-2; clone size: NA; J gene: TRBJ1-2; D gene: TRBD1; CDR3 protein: CASSLGDRESYGYTF; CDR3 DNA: TGTGCCAGCAGCTTAGGGGACAGGGAGAGCTATGGCTACACCTTC
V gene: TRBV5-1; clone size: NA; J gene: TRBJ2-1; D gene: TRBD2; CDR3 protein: CASSRSGDNEQFF; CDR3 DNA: TGCGCCAGCAGTAGGAGCGGGGACAATGAGCAGTTCTTC
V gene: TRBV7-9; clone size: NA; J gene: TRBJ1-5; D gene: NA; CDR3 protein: CASSSSGGMDSDDQPQHF; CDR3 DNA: TGTGCCAGCAGCTCCTCGGGGGGAATGGACAGCGACGATCAGCCCCAGCATTTT
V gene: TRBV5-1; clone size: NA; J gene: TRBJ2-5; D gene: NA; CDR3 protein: CASSFSLQETQYF; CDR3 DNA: TGCGCCAGCAGCTTTTCCCTTCAAGAGACCCAGTACTTC
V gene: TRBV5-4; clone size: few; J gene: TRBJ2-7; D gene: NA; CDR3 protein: CASSLAGSYEQYF; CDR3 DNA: TGTGCCAGCAGCTTGGCAGGTTCCTACGAGCAGTACTTC
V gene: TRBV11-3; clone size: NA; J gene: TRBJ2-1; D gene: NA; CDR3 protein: CASSSQGEDYNEQFF; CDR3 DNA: TGTGCCAGCAGCTCTCAGGGGGAGGATTACAATGAGCAGTTCTTC
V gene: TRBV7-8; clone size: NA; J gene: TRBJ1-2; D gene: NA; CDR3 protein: CASRPTSRDRGDYGYTF; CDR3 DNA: TGTGCCAGCAGGCCCACCTCGAGGGATCGGGGGGACTATGGCTACACCTTC
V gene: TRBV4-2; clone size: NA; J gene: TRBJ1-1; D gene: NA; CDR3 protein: CASSQGDTTGHTEAFF; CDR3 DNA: TGTGCCAGCAGCCAAGGGGACACCACGGGCCACACTGAAGCTTTCTTT
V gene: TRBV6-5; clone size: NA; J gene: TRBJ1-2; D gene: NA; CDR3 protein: CASSYSSAQGGYGYTF; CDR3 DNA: TGTGCCAGCAGTTACTCTTCCGCCCAGGGCGGCTATGGCTACACCTTC
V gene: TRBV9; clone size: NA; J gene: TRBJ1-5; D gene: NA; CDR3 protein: CASSVGQSNQPQHF; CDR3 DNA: TGTGCCAGCAGCGTAGGGCAGAGCAATCAGCCCCAGCATTTT
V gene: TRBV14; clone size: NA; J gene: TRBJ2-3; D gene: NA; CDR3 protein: CASSQGLARGRWTDTQYF; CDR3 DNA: TGTGCCAGCAGCCAAGGTCTGGCTAGAGGGAGGTGGACAGATACGCAGTATTTT
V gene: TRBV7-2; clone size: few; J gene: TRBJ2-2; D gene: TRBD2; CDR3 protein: CASRAGRNTGELFF; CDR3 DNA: TGTGCCAGCAGAGCGGGGAGGAACACCGGGGAGCTGTTTTTT
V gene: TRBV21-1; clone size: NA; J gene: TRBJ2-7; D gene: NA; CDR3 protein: CASSKFLNRACYEQYF; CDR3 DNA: TGTGCCAGCAGCAAGTTCTTGAACAGGGCCTGCTACGAGCAGTACTTC
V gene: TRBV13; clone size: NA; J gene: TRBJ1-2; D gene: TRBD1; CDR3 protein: CASSLPGRGQDYGYTF; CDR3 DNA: TGTGCCAGCAGCTTACCTGGTAGGGGGCAGGACTATGGCTACACCTTC
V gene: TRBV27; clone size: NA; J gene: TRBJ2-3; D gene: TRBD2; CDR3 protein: CASSLIPSGVTDTQYF; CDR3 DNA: TGTGCCAGCAGTTTAATCCCTAGCGGGGTCACAGATACGCAGTATTTT
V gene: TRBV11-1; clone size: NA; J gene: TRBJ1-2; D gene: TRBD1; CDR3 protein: CASSLHWDRGYGYTF; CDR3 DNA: TGTGCCAGCAGCTTACATTGGGACAGGGGATATGGCTACACCTTC
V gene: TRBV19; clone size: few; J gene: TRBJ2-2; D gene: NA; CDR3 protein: CASTLGGGPGTGELFF; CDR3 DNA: TGTGCCAGTACTTTGGGGGGGGGCCCGGGCACCGGGGAGCTGTTTTTT
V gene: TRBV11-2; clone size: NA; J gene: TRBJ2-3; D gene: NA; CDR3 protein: CASSSAGAPDTQYF; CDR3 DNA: TGTGCCAGCAGCTCTGCGGGGGCCCCAGATACGCAGTATTTT
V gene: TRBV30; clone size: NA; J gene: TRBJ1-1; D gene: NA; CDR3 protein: CAWNRLNTEAFF; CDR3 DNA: TGTGCCTGGAACAGGTTGAACACTGAAGCTTTCTTT
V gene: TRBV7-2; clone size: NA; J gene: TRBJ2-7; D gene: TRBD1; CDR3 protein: CASSKQQGYEQYF; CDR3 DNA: TGTGCCAGCAGCAAACAACAGGGGTACGAGCAGTACTTC
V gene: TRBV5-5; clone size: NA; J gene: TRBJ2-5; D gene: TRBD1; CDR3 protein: CASTQPGQGAETQYF; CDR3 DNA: TGTGCCAGCACCCAACCGGGACAGGGGGCAGAGACCCAGTACTTC
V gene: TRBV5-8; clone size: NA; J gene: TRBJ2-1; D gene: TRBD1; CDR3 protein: CASSWTGSFYNEQFF; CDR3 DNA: TGTGCCAGCAGCTGGACAGGGTCGTTCTACAATGAGCAGTTCTTC
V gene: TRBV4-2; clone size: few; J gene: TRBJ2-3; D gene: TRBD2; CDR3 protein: CASSQEGSGGRTDTQYF; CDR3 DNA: TGTGCCAGCAGCCAAGAAGGGAGCGGGGGCCGCACAGATACGCAGTATTTT
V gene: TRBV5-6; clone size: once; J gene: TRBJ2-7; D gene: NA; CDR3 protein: CASSFRGSSYEQYF; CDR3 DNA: TGTGCCAGCAGCTTTAGGGGGAGCTCCTACGAGCAGTACTTC
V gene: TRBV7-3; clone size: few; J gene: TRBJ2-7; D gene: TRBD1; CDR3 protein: CASSLQGQGYEQYF; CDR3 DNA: TGTGCCAGCAGCTTACAGGGACAGGGGTACGAGCAGTACTTC
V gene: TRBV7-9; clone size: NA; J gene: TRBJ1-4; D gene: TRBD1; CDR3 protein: CASSSRGTNEKLFF; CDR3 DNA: TGTGCCAGCAGCTCCAGGGGGACTAATGAAAAACTGTTTTTT
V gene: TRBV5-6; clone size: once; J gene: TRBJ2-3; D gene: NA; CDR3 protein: CASSFQTDTQYF; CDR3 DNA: TGTGCCAGCAGCTTCCAAACAGATACGCAGTATTTT
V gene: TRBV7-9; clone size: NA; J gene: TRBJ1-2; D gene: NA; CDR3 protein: CASSLLGGVGYGYTF; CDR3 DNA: TGTGCCAGCAGCTTGCTGGGGGGGGTTGGCTATGGCTACACCTTC